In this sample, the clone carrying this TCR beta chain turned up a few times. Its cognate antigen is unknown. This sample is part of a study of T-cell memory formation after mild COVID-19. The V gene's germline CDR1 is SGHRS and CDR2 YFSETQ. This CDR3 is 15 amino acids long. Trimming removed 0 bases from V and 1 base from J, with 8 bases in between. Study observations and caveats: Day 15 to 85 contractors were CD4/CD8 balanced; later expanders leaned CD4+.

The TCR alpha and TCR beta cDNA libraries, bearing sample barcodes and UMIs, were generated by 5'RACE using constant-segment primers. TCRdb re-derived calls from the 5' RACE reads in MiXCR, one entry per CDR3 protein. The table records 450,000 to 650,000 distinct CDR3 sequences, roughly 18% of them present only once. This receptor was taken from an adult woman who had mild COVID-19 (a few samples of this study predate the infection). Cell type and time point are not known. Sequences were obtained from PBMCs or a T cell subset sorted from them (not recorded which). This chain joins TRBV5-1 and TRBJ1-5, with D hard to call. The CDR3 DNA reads TGCGCCAGCAGCTTGGGACCGGAAAGCAATCAGCCCCAGCATTTT. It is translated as CASSLGPESNQPQHF.